This entry lists 28 T cell receptor beta chains sequenced from one sample in a study of T-cell memory formation after mild COVID-19. In TCRdb, the 5' RACE reads were re-called with MiXCR into one record per CDR3 protein. The sample lists around 530,000 distinct CDR3 sequences; about 22% were seen once. The sequenced material came from PBMCs or a T cell subset sorted from them (not recorded which). The receptors here all came from an adult woman who had mild COVID-19 (a few samples of this study predate the infection). Cell type and time point are not known.

The V gene is TRBV5-1, the J gene TRBJ2-2; possibly TRBD1 for D (6 bases). This CDR3 region has 15 residues. Germline V gives CDR1 SGHRS, CDR2 YFSETQ. The V gene lost 7 bases and the J gene lost 6 bases, with 19 bases spanning the gap. The CDR3 region has the DNA TGCGCCAGCTGCCCGAGGACAGCTCATCCCGGGGAGCTGTTTTTT. Translation gives CASCPRTAHPGELFF. The full variable domain, its missing parts supplied by reference TRBV5-1 and TRBJ2-2, is KAGVTQTPRYLIKTRGQQVTLSCSPISGHRSVSWYQQTPGQGLQFLFEYFSETQRNKGNFPGRFSGRQFSNSRSEMNVSTLELGDSALYLCASCPRTAHPGELFFGEGSRLTVL.

The V and J genes are TRBV20-1 and TRBJ1-1; no reliable D call. This CDR3 has 14 amino acids. V was shortened by 0 bases and J by 4 bases, with 12 bases between the two germline ends. The germline V gene has CDR1 DFQATT and CDR2 SNEGSKA (reference sequence). DNA of the CDR3: TGCAGTGCTAGAGATCGGGGAGGGAGCACTGAAGCTTTCTTT. Protein: CSARDRGGSTEAFF.

The table lists this clonotype with a few counts. V usage is TRBV5-1 and J usage is TRBJ2-5, with unresolved D. The CDR3 is made up of 15 amino acids. V lost 0 bases to trimming and J lost 2 bases, with 11 bases between them. Germline V lookup: CDR1 SGHRS, CDR2 YFSETQ. The CDR3 nucleotides are TGCGCCAGCAGCTTGGTTCCTGGATGGCAAGAGACCCAGTACTTC. Its protein product is CASSLVPGWQETQYF.

This sequence joins TRBV25-1 and TRBJ1-5; maybe TRBD1 (6 bases). CDR3 length: 15 residues. In germline, CDR1 is MGHDK, CDR2 SYGVNS. Trimming stripped 3 bases from V and 2 bases from J, with 11 bases between. The CDR3 region is CASSEGGGGNQPQHF. In DNA, the CDR3 is TGTGCCAGCAGTGAGGGGGGCGGGGGCAATCAGCCCCAGCATTTT.

V is TRBV24-1 and J is TRBJ2-3, with D tentatively TRBD1 (5 bases). Trimming took 2 bases from V and 2 from J, leaving 10 bases between them. CDR1 is KGHDR, CDR2 SFDVKD, per germline. CDR3 length equals 15 residues. The CDR3 sequence: CATSDSGQPTDTQYF. In nucleotides, the CDR3 is TGTGCCACCAGTGATTCCGGACAACCCACAGATACGCAGTATTTT.

V is TRBV29-1 and J is TRBJ2-7, with 13 bases lining up with TRBD2. Germline V gene lookup returns CDR1 SQVTM and CDR2 ANQGSEA. Trimming at V came to 6 bases and at J to 4 bases, leaving 12 bases not matched to a gene. This CDR3 region has 16 residues. The CDR3 bases are TGCAGCGTCCGAGCCGGACTAGCGGGAGATTCTTACGAGCAGTACTTC. This translates into CSVRAGLAGDSYEQYF.

CDR3 protein: CASSPPRGLAASYEQYF. The CDR3 DNA reads TGTGCCAGTAGTCCTCCCCGGGGACTAGCGGCCTCCTACGAGCAGTACTTC. This chain connects TRBV19 to TRBJ2-7, with 11 bases aligning to TRBD2. Germline V gives CDR1 LNHDA, CDR2 SQIVND (reference sequence). V lost 5 bases and J lost 0; bases outside the gene matches: 9. The CDR3 contains 17 residues.

The J gene is TRBJ1-4, the V gene TRBV12-3 or TRBV12-4, with D perhaps TRBD1 (6 bases). This CDR3 is built from 16 residues. With 4 bases removed from V and 0 bases from J, the gap between germline ends came to 12 bases. CDR3 residues: CASSSRDTATNEKLFF. CDR3 bases: TGTGCCAGCAGTTCCAGGGACACAGCAACTAATGAAAAACTGTTTTTT.

The chain uses TRBV5-1 and TRBJ2-7, with TRBD2 matching 10 bases. This CDR3 spans 16 amino acids. CDR1 and CDR2 from the germline V gene are SGHRS and YFSETQ. The ends lost 4 bases at V and 3 bases at J; junction bases unmatched: 10. CDR3 region: CASSPASGGPIYEQYF. Written as DNA, the CDR3 is TGCGCCAGCAGCCCCGCTAGCGGGGGTCCCATCTACGAGCAGTACTTC.

V usage is TRBV4-1 and J usage is TRBJ2-5, with 8 bases fitting TRBD1. The V gene's germline CDR1 is MGHRA and CDR2 YSYEKL. Unmatched junction bases numbered 4, after V lost 3 bases and J lost 1 base. This CDR3 spans 15 amino acids. The CDR3 nucleotides are TGCGCCAGCAGCCATCCGGACAGGGCCCAAGAGACCCAGTACTTC. Encoded protein: CASSHPDRAQETQYF.

This chain connects TRBV6-2 or TRBV6-3 to TRBJ2-7; 9 positions match TRBD2. CDR1 and CDR2 (germline): MNHEY, SVGEGT. This CDR3 spans 15 amino acids. V dropped 4 bases and J dropped 6; count of bases not matched to a gene: 10. In DNA form, the CDR3 reads TGTGCCAGCAGTTCAGGCGGGGGGGCCTTTAGCGAGCAGTACTTC. Protein product: CASSSGGGAFSEQYF.

This clonotype came up many times. The chain uses TRBV5-5 and TRBJ2-1; weak D call: TRBD1 (5 bases). V was shortened by 0 bases and J by 13 bases, with 11 bases between the two germline ends. In germline, CDR1 is SGHKS, CDR2 YYEKEE (reference sequence). This CDR3 spans 12 amino acids. CDR3 coding DNA: TGTGCCAGCAGCTTGGCCGAGACAGCACAGTTCTTC. Residues: CASSLAETAQFF.

This sequence joins TRBV5-5 and TRBJ2-2; no reliable D call. Germline V gives CDR1 SGHKS, CDR2 YYEKEE (reference sequence). The CDR3 is 16 amino acids. Trimming left V 1 base short and J 2 bases short, with 12 bases between. The CDR3 reads CASSLRANLNTGELFF. DNA for the CDR3: TGTGCCAGCAGCTTGAGAGCTAACCTAAACACCGGGGAGCTGTTTTTT.

This clonotype was recorded at least ten times. In DNA form, the CDR3 reads TGTGCCAGCAGCCAACTTGGCAATGAGCAGTTCTTC. The encoded protein is CASSQLGNEQFF. The J gene is TRBJ2-1, the V gene TRBV14; D not resolved. The CDR3 is made up of 12 amino acids. V lost 2 bases and J lost 6, with 5 bases in between. CDR1 and CDR2 (germline): SGHDN, FVKESK.

The rearrangement uses TRBV9 and TRBJ2-2, with 12 bases aligning to TRBD2. The ends lost 2 bases at V and 0 bases at J; junction bases unmatched: 8. The CDR3 consists of 19 residues. CDR1 SGDLS and CDR2 YYNGEE come from the germline V gene. Here the CDR3 reads CASSVPGLAGTANTGELFF. Here the CDR3 DNA reads TGTGCCAGCAGCGTGCCGGGACTAGCGGGTACCGCGAACACCGGGGAGCTGTTTTTT. The full variable domain, with the rest looked up from reference TRBV9 and TRBJ2-2, is DSGVTQTPKHLITATGQRVTLRCSPRSGDLSVYWYQQSLDQGLQFLIQYYNGEERAKGNILERFSAQQFPDLHSELNLSSLELGDSALYFCASSVPGLAGTANTGELFFGEGSRLTVL.

This clonotype was recorded only once. CDR3 sequence: CAGSGGRRDTDTQYF. In DNA form, the CDR3 reads TGTGCCGGATCGGGGGGGCGGAGGGATACAGATACGCAGTATTTT. The rearrangement links TRBV12-3 or TRBV12-4 to TRBJ2-3, with 8 bases lining up with TRBD2. With V trimmed by 11 bases and J by 3 bases, 13 bases remained unmatched. CDR3 length: 15 amino acids.

This clonotype was seen a few times. The chain has TRBV4-2 and TRBJ2-7; D possibly corresponds to TRBD2 (5 bases). Germline-derived CDR1 and CDR2 are LGHNA and YNFKEQ. V shed 0 bases and J shed 0 bases, with 15 bases lying between them. CDR3 length: 17 residues. For the CDR3, the DNA is TGTGCCAGCAGCCAAGATACGCGAGGGCATAACTCCTACGAGCAGTACTTC. This codes for CASSQDTRGHNSYEQYF.

The chain couples TRBV6-5 to TRBJ2-3; maybe TRBD2 (6 bases). The germline V gene encodes CDR1 MNHEY and CDR2 SVGAGI. This CDR3 has 15 amino acids. V was clipped by 6 bases and J by 10 bases, with 23 bases between them. In DNA form, the CDR3 reads TGTGCCAGCAGACCCGGGACTGGGGCTTCGCATGCGCAGTATTTT. Protein product: CASRPGTGASHAQYF.

This clonotype was picked up a small number of times. The chain recombines TRBV7-3 with TRBJ2-1; D remains unclear. Germline CDR1 reads SGHTA; CDR2 reads FQGTGA. The CDR3 contains 15 residues. V lost 1 base to trimming and J lost 8 bases, with 15 bases between them. CDR3 nucleotide sequence: TGTGCCAGCAGCTTAAGCCTTGTCCTGCGCGATGAGCAGTTCTTC. The encoded protein is CASSLSLVLRDEQFF.

This clonotype was found a few times. The V call is TRBV18, the J call TRBJ2-1; TRBD2 is a possible D gene (6 bases). From germline, CDR1 is KGHSH and CDR2 LQKENI. This CDR3 contains 12 residues. Between the trimmed V and J ends, which lost 3 bases and 8 bases, there was a span of 8 bases. CDR3: CASSPERDEQFF. CDR3 DNA: TGTGCCAGCTCACCCGAGCGGGATGAGCAGTTCTTC.

This clonotype was detected only once. The chain carries TRBV9 and TRBJ1-3, with D uncertain. The CDR3 has 13 residues. V lost 3 bases and J 0 bases, leaving 4 bases between the germline ends. Germline lookup yields CDR1 SGDLS and CDR2 YYNGEE. The CDR3 sequence is CASSASSGNTIYF. The CDR3 DNA is TGTGCCAGCAGCGCCTCCTCTGGAAACACCATATATTTT.

The rearrangement joins TRBV20-1 to TRBJ1-6, with D uncertain. The germline V gene has CDR1 DFQATT and CDR2 SNEGSKA (reference sequence). V shed 1 base and J shed 3 bases, with 7 bases lying between them. The CDR3 loop spans 14 amino acids. The CDR3 DNA is TGCAGTGCTAGAGTAGGGCTCTATAATTCACCCCTCCACTTT. Translated: CSARVGLYNSPLHF.

The chain employs TRBV27 and TRBJ2-1; 11 nucleotides line up with TRBD1. The CDR3 spans 15 residues. With 1 base clipped from V and 6 bases from J, the junction kept 2 bases outside the gene matches. Germline V lookup: CDR1 MNHEY, CDR2 SMNVEV (reference sequence). CDR3 residues: CASSLWGTGGNEQFF. The CDR3 bases are TGTGCCAGCAGTTTATGGGGGACAGGGGGCAATGAGCAGTTCTTC.

The gene calls are TRBV7-9 and TRBJ2-7; TRBD1 agrees at 7 bases. J lost 6 bases, V lost 4 bases, and 6 bases had no gene match. CDR1 and CDR2 from the germline V gene are SEHNR and FQNEAQ (reference sequence). The CDR3 contains 13 residues. This CDR3 is CASSSTDRFEQYF. CDR3 sequence (DNA): TGTGCCAGCAGCTCCACGGACAGGTTCGAGCAGTACTTC.

V is TRBV7-2 and J is TRBJ2-3; no definite D call. V dropped 2 bases and J dropped 6 bases, with 9 bases sitting between them. The CDR3 spans 13 residues. The germline CDR1 and CDR2 sequences are SGHTA and FQGNSA. The CDR3 region has the DNA TGTGCCAGCAGCTTATCCGTCCGCGATACGCAGTATTTT. Its protein is CASSLSVRDTQYF.

This clonotype turned up a few times. This chain uses TRBV7-9 with TRBJ1-2; D may be TRBD1 (6 bases). The CDR3 length is 17 residues. The V gene's germline CDR1 is SEHNR and CDR2 FQNEAQ (reference sequence). V dropped 5 bases and J dropped 1 base, with 20 bases sitting between them. In DNA, the CDR3 is TGTGCCAGCAGCACCGACAGGCTTGGGAGGCTTAACTATGGCTACACCTTC. This translates into CASSTDRLGRLNYGYTF.

This clonotype has a handful of counts. V usage is TRBV20-1 and J usage is TRBJ2-3; weak D call: TRBD1 (6 bases). Looked up from germline, CDR1 is DFQATT and CDR2 is SNEGSKA (reference sequence). With 5 bases removed from V and 8 bases from J, the gap between germline ends came to 20 bases. The CDR3 covers 14 residues. CDR3 amino acids: CSAFKSQGPGTQYF. The CDR3 nucleotides are TGCAGTGCTTTCAAATCACAGGGACCTGGTACGCAGTATTTT.

This clonotype was seen a handful of times. The chain employs TRBV10-2 and TRBJ2-7; 7 positions match TRBD2. The V gene end was trimmed by 6 bases and the J gene end by 0 bases; junction bases not matched to a gene: 8. This CDR3 has 15 amino acids. Germline V gives CDR1 WSHSY, CDR2 SAAADI. The CDR3 protein is CASRVAGRSSYEQYF. The DNA for the CDR3 is TGCGCCAGCAGGGTAGCGGGCCGTAGCTCCTACGAGCAGTACTTC.